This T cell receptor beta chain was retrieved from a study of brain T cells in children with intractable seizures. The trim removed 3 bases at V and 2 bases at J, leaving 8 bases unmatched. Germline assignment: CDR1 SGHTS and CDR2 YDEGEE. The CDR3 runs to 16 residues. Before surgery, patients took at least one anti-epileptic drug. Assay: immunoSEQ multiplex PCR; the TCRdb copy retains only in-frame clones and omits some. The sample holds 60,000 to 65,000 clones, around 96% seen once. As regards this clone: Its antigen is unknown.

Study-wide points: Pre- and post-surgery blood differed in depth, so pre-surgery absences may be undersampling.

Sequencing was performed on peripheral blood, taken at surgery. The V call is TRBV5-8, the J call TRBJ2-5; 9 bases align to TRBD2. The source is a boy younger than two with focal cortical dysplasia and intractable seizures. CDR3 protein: CASSWTLAGRQETQYF. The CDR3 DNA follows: TGTGCCAGCAGCTGGACTCTAGCGGGGCGGCAAGAGACCCAGTACTTC. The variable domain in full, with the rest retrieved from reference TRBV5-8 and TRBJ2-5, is EAGVTQSPTHLIKTRGQQATLRCSPISGHTSVYWYQQALGLGLQFLLWYDEGEERNRGNFPPRFSGRQFPNYSSELNVNALELEDSALYLCASSWTLAGRQETQYFGPGTRLLVL.